This is a list of T cell receptor beta chains from one sample in a study of cytomegalovirus exposure and HLA in healthy donors. The method was immunoSEQ multiplex PCR; TCRdb's version includes in-frame clones alone and lacks a portion of them. This table holds 95,000 to 150,000 clones, roughly 80% found once. The source material was PBMCs. These TCRs come from a female donor in good health and CMV-seropositive. Each CDR3 is given with its conserved first and last residue. A D gene is named only where the DNA matches it firmly. Clone sizes are given selectively: once, few, many, or a class where the clone is expanded.

clone size	J gene	V gene	D gene	CDR3 DNA	CDR3 protein
NA	TRBJ2-3	TRBV4-1	NA	TGCGCCAGCAGCCAAGCGGGGAATAGCGGCACAGATACGCAGTATTTT	CASSQAGNSGTDTQYF
NA	TRBJ2-7	TRBV10-1	NA	TGCGCCAGCAGTGAGGGACAAGACTACGAGCAGTACTTC	CASSEGQDYEQYF
NA	TRBJ2-7	TRBV30	NA	TGTGCCTGGAAAGGCCCGGGGTCCTACGAGCAGTACTTC	CAWKGPGSYEQYF
NA	TRBJ1-2	TRBV4-2	NA	TGTGCCAGCAGCCAACCTAGAAATAACTATGGCTACACCTTC	CASSQPRNNYGYTF
NA	TRBJ1-2	TRBV6-1	NA	TGTGCCAGCAGTGACGCCTCAGGCTATGGCTACACCTTC	CASSDASGYGYTF
NA	TRBJ1-2	TRBV4-3	NA	TGCGCCAGCAGCCATCGGGGAAGCTATGGCTACACCTTC	CASSHRGSYGYTF
NA	TRBJ2-3	TRBV7-9	TRBD2	TGTTCCAGCAGCCCACGGCTCCTAGCGGGGGGGGGAGATACGCAGTATTTT	CSSSPRLLAGGGDTQYF
NA	TRBJ2-5	TRBV27	TRBD2	TGTGCCAGCAGTCCCATAGCGGGGGGCCCCTCGTGGGAGACCCAGTACTTC	CASSPIAGGPSWETQYF
NA	TRBJ2-5	TRBV7-9	TRBD2	TGTGCCAGCACCACCATGGGGGGGTCTCGTGAGACCCAGTACTTC	CASTTMGGSRETQYF
NA	TRBJ2-2	TRBV2	TRBD2	TGTGCCAGCAGTGAAACCCTCGGGGGGGGGATGACCGGGGAGCTGTTTTTT	CASSETLGGGMTGELFF
few	TRBJ1-1	TRBV30	NA	TGTGCCTGGACGGTGGGGCTGAGCGCTGAAGCTTTCTTT	CAWTVGLSAEAFF
NA	TRBJ1-4	TRBV14	NA	TGTGCCAGCAGCCAATTACAGGGTAAAGATGAAAAACTGTTTTTT	CASSQLQGKDEKLFF
NA	TRBJ2-7	TRBV19	NA	TGTGCCAGTTCGGCAGCGTCCAACGAGCAGTACTTC	CASSAASNEQYF
NA	TRBJ1-2	TRBV29-1	NA	TGCAGCGTTGAAACGGGGGGCCCCACGGGCTACACCTTC	CSVETGGPTGYTF
NA	TRBJ1-3	TRBV6-8	NA	TGTGCCAGCAGTTGCCGGGACACTAGATCCTTTCTTTTCTCTGGAAACACCATATATTTT	CASSCRDTRSFLFSGNTIYF
NA	TRBJ1-2	TRBV30	NA	TGTGCCTGGAATCAACAGTACTATGGCTACACCTTC	CAWNQQYYGYTF